This T cell receptor beta chain was sequenced in a study of metastatic and nonmetastatic thyroid tumors. The CDR3 has 15 residues. In germline, CDR1 is MDHEN, CDR2 SYDVKM. V was pared by 6 bases and J by 6 bases, with 6 bases of the junction left unmatched. Every patient underwent thyroid surgery untreated. Using MiXCR, TCRdb reanalyzed the PCR reads. The sample records 40,000 or so clones, roughly 25% being singletons. Sequencing was carried out using blood. The clonotype comes from a female donor with papillary thyroid cancer or a benign thyroid nodule (not recorded which). Some clones in this sample may be carry-over from other donors' samples. This sequence joins TRBV28 and TRBJ1-5; 12 nucleotides match TRBD1. The CDR3 region is CASRQPGQGAQPQHF. CDR3 coding DNA: TGTGCCAGCAGACAACCGGGACAGGGGGCTCAGCCCCAGCATTTT.